These 21 T cell receptor beta chains share one sample of origin, sequenced in a study of blood T cell repertoires in COVID-19. Here immunoSEQ multiplex PCR was the method, and the copy in TCRdb shows in-frame clones only, minus some. This sample has about 200,000 clones, with just over 85% found just once. Sequencing input: PBMCs or T cells enriched from blood (not recorded which). The source of these receptors is a woman aged 40 to 50 with acute COVID-19.

The CDR3 coding sequence is TGTGCCAGCAGTAAACCCACGGGAGGGTACAATGAGCAGTTCTTC. It encodes CASSKPTGGYNEQFF. This chain links TRBV6-2 or TRBV6-3 with TRBJ2-1, with TRBD2 identical over 8 bases. Trimming removed 5 bases from V and 4 bases from J; junction bases left unmatched: 7. The CDR3 has 15 residues. Germline V gives CDR1 MNHEY, CDR2 SVGEGT.

The chain couples TRBV7-8 to TRBJ1-3, with 7 bases identical to TRBD1. From germline, CDR1 is SGHVS and CDR2 FQNEAQ. The junction had 10 bases not matched to a gene; V was cut back by 2 bases and J by 0 bases. This CDR3 has 18 amino acids. The CDR3 is CASSLRQGTTISGNTIYF. CDR3 in DNA: TGTGCCAGCAGCTTACGACAGGGCACTACCATCTCTGGAAACACCATATATTTT. Supplemented by reference TRBV7-8 and TRBJ1-3, the full variable domain reads GAGVSQSPRYKVAKRGQDVALRCDPISGHVSLFWYQQALGQGPEFLTYFQNEAQLDKSGLPSDRFFAERPEGSVSTLKIQRTQQEDSAVYLCASSLRQGTTISGNTIYFGEGSWLTVV.

A single count supports this clone. In DNA form, the CDR3 reads TGTGCCAGCGGCCGGACAGGGCCCACCTACGAGCAGTACTTC. Amino acid sequence: CASGRTGPTYEQYF. The genes are TRBV27 and TRBJ2-7, with 8 bases that match TRBD1. There are 14 residues in the CDR3. The V segment lost 8 bases and the J segment 2 bases; nucleotides outside the gene matches: 8. Looked up from germline, CDR1 is MNHEY and CDR2 is SMNVEV (reference sequence).

This clone has only one observation. The chain is built from TRBV4-1 and TRBJ2-2, with TRBD2 identical over 14 bases. The J segment lost 7 bases and the V segment lost 4 bases, leaving 8 bases of the junction unmatched. CDR1 and CDR2 (germline): MGHRA, YSYEKL. This CDR3 is built from 17 residues. This CDR3 is CASSPLRGTSGSGELFF. CDR3 DNA: TGCGCCAGCAGCCCCCTTAGGGGGACTAGCGGGAGCGGGGAGCTGTTTTTT.

The chain links TRBV18 to TRBJ1-2; D uncertain. V shed 3 bases and J shed 2 bases, with 7 bases lying between them. This CDR3 is 13 amino acids long. Germline V CDR1 and CDR2: KGHSH, LQKENI. The CDR3 reads CASSPGENYGYTF. The CDR3 region has the DNA TGTGCCAGCTCACCCGGGGAGAACTATGGCTACACCTTC. Combining the CDR3 with reference TRBV18 and TRBJ1-2 gives the whole variable domain NAGVMQNPRHLVRRRGQEARLRCSPMKGHSHVYWYRQLPEEGLKFMVYLQKENIIDESGMPKERFSAEFPKEGPSILRIQQVVRGDSAAYFCASSPGENYGYTFGSGTRLTVV.

This chain connects TRBV7-9 to TRBJ1-1, with no clear D. Between the trimmed V and J ends, which lost 6 bases and 11 bases, there was a span of 22 bases. CDR1 and CDR2 (germline): SEHNR, FQNEAQ (reference sequence). CDR3 length: 14 residues. The CDR3, as DNA: TGTGCCAGCAGTCCCCCCCGGGGAGCCGAAATTGCTTTCTTT. Its translation: CASSPPRGAEIAFF.

The chain has TRBV19 and TRBJ2-7, with 8 bases identical to TRBD2. The CDR3 is 15 amino acids. From germline, CDR1 is LNHDA and CDR2 SQIVND (reference sequence). After removal of 5 bases from V and 0 bases from J, the junction contained 6 bases not matched to a gene. CDR3 coding DNA: TGTGCCAGTAGTCCAGCCGGGACTAGCTCCTACGAGCAGTACTTC. It codes for CASSPAGTSSYEQYF.

The table lists this clone with a count of one. The gene calls are TRBV28 and TRBJ1-1, with a tentative D call TRBD1 (5 bases). Looked up from germline, CDR1 is MDHEN and CDR2 is SYDVKM. This CDR3 has 13 residues. V lost 8 bases, J lost 3 bases, and 13 bases lay in between. The CDR3 region is CASLIGGYTEAFF. The CDR3 DNA follows: TGTGCCAGCCTAATTGGGGGGTACACTGAAGCTTTCTTT.

This chain connects TRBV12-3 or TRBV12-4 to TRBJ2-1, with TRBD2 matching over 7 bases. J was trimmed by 8 bases and V by 7 bases; bases with no gene match: 8. The CDR3 extends over 13 amino acids. CDR3 in DNA: TGTGCCAGCACCACGGGAGGTATAGATGAGCAGTTCTTC. Translating it yields CASTTGGIDEQFF.

The chain employs TRBV7-8 and TRBJ2-7, with D unclear. CDR1 and CDR2 from the germline V gene are SGHVS and FQNEAQ. The CDR3 covers 13 residues. Trimming stripped 2 bases from V and 3 bases from J, with 8 bases between. DNA of the CDR3: TGTGCCAGCAGCTTACTCCGTAGCTACGAGCAGTACTTC. Its translation: CASSLLRSYEQYF. Variable domain in full (rest from reference TRBV7-8 and TRBJ2-7): GAGVSQSPRYKVAKRGQDVALRCDPISGHVSLFWYQQALGQGPEFLTYFQNEAQLDKSGLPSDRFFAERPEGSVSTLKIQRTQQEDSAVYLCASSLLRSYEQYFGPGTRLTVT.

The gene calls are TRBV28 and TRBJ1-5; D is perhaps TRBD1 (5 bases). The CDR3 runs 14 residues. Germline V gene data show CDR1 as MDHEN and CDR2 as SYDVKM. V dropped 3 bases and J dropped 7 bases, with 13 bases sitting between them. CDR3 DNA: TGTGCCAGCAGTTTGATAGGGGTTGGGCAGCCCCAGCATTTT. It translates to CASSLIGVGQPQHF.

This clone appeared once. The rearrangement joins TRBV19 to TRBJ1-1, with 8 bases lining up with TRBD1. With 5 bases clipped from V and 5 bases from J, the junction kept 13 bases outside the gene matches. Germline CDR1 is LNHDA and CDR2 is SQIVND (reference sequence). The CDR3 sequence is 16 residues long. CDR3 nucleotides: TGTGCCAGTAGTTGGACAGGGTGGCCGTCTGGAACTGAAGCTTTCTTT. Translation: CASSWTGWPSGTEAFF. The whole variable domain, remainder taken from reference TRBV19 and TRBJ1-1, is DGGITQSPKYLFRKEGQNVTLSCEQNLNHDAMYWYRQDPGQGLRLIYYSQIVNDFQKGDIAEGYSVSREKKESFPLTVTSAQKNPTAFYLCASSWTGWPSGTEAFFGQGTRLTVV.

The chain has TRBV28 and TRBJ2-7; a possible D gene is TRBD2 (5 bases). Trimming left V 2 bases short and J 3 bases short, with 14 bases between. This CDR3 is built from 15 residues. Germline V gene sequence: CDR1 MDHEN, CDR2 SYDVKM. This chain's CDR3 is CASSLEGSRRYEQYF. The CDR3 DNA sequence: TGTGCCAGCAGTTTAGAAGGGAGCCGTCGCTACGAGCAGTACTTC.

The chain carries TRBV28 and TRBJ1-3; a weak D match, TRBD1 (5 bases). Trimming pared 2 bases from V and 0 bases from J, leaving 8 bases between. The germline gives CDR1 MDHEN, CDR2 SYDVKM. This CDR3 has 15 amino acids. CDR3 amino acids: CASSLRGTSGNTIYF. In nucleotides, the CDR3 is TGTGCCAGCAGTTTAAGGGGCACCTCTGGAAACACCATATATTTT.

In this sample, this clone turned up a few times. The chain uses TRBV5-4 and TRBJ2-5; the match to TRBD2 covers 12 bases. The CDR3 is 15 amino acids. Germline CDR1 and CDR2: SGHNT and YYREEE (reference sequence). With 0 bases clipped from V and 6 bases from J, the junction kept 3 bases outside the gene matches. CDR3 amino acids: CASSLGTSGMKTQYF. As DNA, the CDR3 is TGTGCCAGCAGCTTGGGGACTAGCGGGATGAAGACCCAGTACTTC.

With respect to this clone: Sequence at one end of the junction differs from germline and may be a read error. The V and J genes are TRBV6-5 and TRBJ2-5, with 8 bases fitting TRBD1. Germline loops: CDR1 MNHEY, CDR2 SVGAGI. This CDR3 is built from 13 residues. CDR3 sequence reads: CASTDLRGQGLNF. CDR3 DNA sequence: TGTGCCAGCACCGATCTCAGAGGACAGGGCCTTAACTTC.

This clone was found a few times. The chain uses TRBV11-3 and TRBJ2-7; tentative D call: TRBD1 (5 bases). The CDR3 consists of 12 residues. V was clipped by 2 bases and J by 3 bases, with 5 bases between them. The germline V gene encodes CDR1 SGHNT and CDR2 YENEEA. DNA for the CDR3: TGTGCCAGCAGCTTACAGGGCTACGAGCAGTACTTC. This sequence encodes CASSLQGYEQYF.

V gene TRBV15 combines with J gene TRBJ1-1, with D perhaps matching TRBD1 (5 bases). The CDR3 contains 14 residues. Trimming removed 6 bases at V and 0 bases at J, with 11 bases between. Looked up from germline, CDR1 is LNHNV and CDR2 is YYDKDF (reference sequence). In nucleotides, the CDR3 is TGTGCCACCAGTTACAGGACAATGAACACTGAAGCTTTCTTT. This sequence encodes CATSYRTMNTEAFF.

DNA of the CDR3: TGTGCCAGCAGTTTCGACAGACCTGGAAACACCATATATTTT. Its translation is CASSFDRPGNTIYF. This chain uses TRBV6-5 with TRBJ1-3; D might be TRBD1 (5 bases). In germline, CDR1 is MNHEY, CDR2 SVGAGI. Trimming shortened V by 4 bases and J by 2 bases, and 9 bases separated the two germline ends. The CDR3 totals 14 residues.

This chain joins TRBV19 and TRBJ1-5; 7 bases are a match to TRBD1. The trim removed 7 bases at V and 7 bases at J, leaving 7 bases unmatched. This CDR3 comprises 13 residues. Germline lookup yields CDR1 LNHDA and CDR2 SQIVND (reference sequence). CDR3 DNA sequence: TGTGCCAGTACTGACAGGGTAGTGCAGCCCCAGCATTTT. Residues: CASTDRVVQPQHF. The full variable domain, with the rest looked up from reference TRBV19 and TRBJ1-5, is DGGITQSPKYLFRKEGQNVTLSCEQNLNHDAMYWYRQDPGQGLRLIYYSQIVNDFQKGDIAEGYSVSREKKESFPLTVTSAQKNPTAFYLCASTDRVVQPQHFGDGTRLSIL.

V and J are TRBV11-2 and TRBJ2-2; TRBD2 is a possible D gene (6 bases). This CDR3 has 15 residues. Germline assignment: CDR1 SGHAT and CDR2 FQNNGV. Trimming removed 6 bases at V and 6 bases at J, with 17 bases between. The CDR3 loop reads CASRGLGLRSGELFF. The CDR3 bases are TGTGCCAGCAGGGGGCTGGGACTCCGGTCCGGGGAGCTGTTTTTT.